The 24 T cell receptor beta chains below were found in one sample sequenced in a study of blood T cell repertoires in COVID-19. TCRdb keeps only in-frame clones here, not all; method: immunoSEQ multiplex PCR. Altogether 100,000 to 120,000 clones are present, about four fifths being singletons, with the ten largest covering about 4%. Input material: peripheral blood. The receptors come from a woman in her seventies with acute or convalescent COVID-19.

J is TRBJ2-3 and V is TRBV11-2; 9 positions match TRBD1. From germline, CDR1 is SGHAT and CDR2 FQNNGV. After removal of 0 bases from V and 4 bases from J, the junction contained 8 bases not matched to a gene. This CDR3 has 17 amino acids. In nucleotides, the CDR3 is TGTGCCAGCAGCTTAGATCATGGGACAGGGAATTCAGATACGCAGTATTTT. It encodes CASSLDHGTGNSDTQYF.

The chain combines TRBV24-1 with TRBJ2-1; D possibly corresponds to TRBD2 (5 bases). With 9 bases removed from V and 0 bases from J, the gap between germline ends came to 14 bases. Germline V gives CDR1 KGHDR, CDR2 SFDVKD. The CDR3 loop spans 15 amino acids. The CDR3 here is CATGSLTSSYNEQFF. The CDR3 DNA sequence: TGTGCCACCGGGAGCCTGACCAGCTCCTACAATGAGCAGTTCTTC.

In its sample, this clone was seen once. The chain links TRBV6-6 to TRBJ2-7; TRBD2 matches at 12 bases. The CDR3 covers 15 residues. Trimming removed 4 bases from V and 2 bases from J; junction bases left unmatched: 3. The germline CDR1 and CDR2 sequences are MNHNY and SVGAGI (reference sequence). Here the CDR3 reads CASSSTSGSTYEQYF. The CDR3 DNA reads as TGTGCCAGCAGTTCGACTAGCGGGAGCACCTACGAGCAGTACTTC.

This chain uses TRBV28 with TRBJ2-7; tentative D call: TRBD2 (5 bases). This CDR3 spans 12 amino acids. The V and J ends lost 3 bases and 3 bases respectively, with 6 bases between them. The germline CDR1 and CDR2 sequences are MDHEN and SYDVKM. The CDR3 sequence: CASSFGDYEQYF. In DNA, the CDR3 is TGTGCCAGCAGTTTCGGGGACTACGAGCAGTACTTC.

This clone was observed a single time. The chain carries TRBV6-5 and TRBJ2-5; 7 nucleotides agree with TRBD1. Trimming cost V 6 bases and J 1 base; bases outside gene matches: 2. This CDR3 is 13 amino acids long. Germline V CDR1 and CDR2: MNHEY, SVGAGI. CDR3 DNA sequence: TGTGCCAGCAGAGGGACAGCCCAAGAGACCCAGTACTTC. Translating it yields CASRGTAQETQYF.

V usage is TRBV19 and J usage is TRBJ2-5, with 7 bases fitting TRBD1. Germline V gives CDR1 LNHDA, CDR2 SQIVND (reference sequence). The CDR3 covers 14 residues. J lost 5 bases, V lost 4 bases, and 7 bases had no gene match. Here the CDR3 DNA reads TGTGCCAGTAGTACCTCGACAGGGTGGGAGACCCAGTACTTC. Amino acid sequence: CASSTSTGWETQYF.

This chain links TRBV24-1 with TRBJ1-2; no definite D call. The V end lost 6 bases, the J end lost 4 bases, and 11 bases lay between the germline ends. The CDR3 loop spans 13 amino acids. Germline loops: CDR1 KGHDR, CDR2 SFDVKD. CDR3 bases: TGTGCCACCAGTCCAGGAGAGGGCTATGGCTACACCTTC. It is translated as CATSPGEGYGYTF.

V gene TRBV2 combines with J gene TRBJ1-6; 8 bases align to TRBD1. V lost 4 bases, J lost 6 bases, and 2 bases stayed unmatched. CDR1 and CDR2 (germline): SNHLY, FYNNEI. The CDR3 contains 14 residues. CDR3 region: CASSGDRSNSPLHF. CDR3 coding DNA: TGTGCCAGCAGTGGGGACAGGAGTAATTCACCCCTCCACTTT.

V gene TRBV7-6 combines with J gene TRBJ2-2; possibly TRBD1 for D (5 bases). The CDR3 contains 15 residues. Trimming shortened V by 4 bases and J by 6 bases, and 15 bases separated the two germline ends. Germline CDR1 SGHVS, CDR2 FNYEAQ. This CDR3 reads CASSSMDKMSGELFF. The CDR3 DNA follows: TGTGCCAGCAGCTCAATGGACAAGATGTCCGGGGAGCTGTTTTTT. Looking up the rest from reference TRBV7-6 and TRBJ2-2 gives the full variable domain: GAGVSQSPRYKVTKRGQDVALRCDPISGHVSLYWYRQALGQGPEFLTYFNYEAQQDKSGLPNDRFSAERPEGSISTLTIQRTEQRDSAMYRCASSSMDKMSGELFFGEGSRLTVL.

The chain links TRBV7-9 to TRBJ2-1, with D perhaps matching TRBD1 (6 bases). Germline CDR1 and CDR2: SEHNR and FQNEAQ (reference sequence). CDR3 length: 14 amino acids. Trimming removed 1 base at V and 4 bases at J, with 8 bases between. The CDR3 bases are TGTGCCAGCAGCTTAGGACAGGATTACAATGAGCAGTTCTTC. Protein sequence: CASSLGQDYNEQFF. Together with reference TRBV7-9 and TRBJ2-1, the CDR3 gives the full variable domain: DTGVSQNPRHKITKRGQNVTFRCDPISEHNRLYWYRQTLGQGPEFLTYFQNEAQLEKSRLLSDRFSAERPKGSFSTLEIQRTEQGDSAMYLCASSLGQDYNEQFFGPGTRLTVL.

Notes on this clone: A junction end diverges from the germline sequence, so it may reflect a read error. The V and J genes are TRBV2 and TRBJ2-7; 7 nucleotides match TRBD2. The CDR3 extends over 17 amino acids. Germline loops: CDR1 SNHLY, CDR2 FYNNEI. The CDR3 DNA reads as TGTGCCAGCAGGGAAGGACTGGGGTGCGAGCGGGAATGCGAGCAGTACTTC. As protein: CASREGLGCERECEQYF.

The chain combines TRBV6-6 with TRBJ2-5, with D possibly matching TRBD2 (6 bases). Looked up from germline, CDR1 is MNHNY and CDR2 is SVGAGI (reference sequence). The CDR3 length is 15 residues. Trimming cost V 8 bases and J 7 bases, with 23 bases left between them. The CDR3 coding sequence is TGTGCCAGCTCTACCGGATGGGGCGGGATGGGGACCCAGTACTTC. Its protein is CASSTGWGGMGTQYF.

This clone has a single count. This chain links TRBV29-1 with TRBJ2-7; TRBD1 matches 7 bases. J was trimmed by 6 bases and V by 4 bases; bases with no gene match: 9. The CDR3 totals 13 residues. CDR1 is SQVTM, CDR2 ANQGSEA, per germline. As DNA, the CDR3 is TGCAGCGTTGGGGAAGGGGGCTCGGGCGAGCAGTACGTC. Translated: CSVGEGGSGEQYV.

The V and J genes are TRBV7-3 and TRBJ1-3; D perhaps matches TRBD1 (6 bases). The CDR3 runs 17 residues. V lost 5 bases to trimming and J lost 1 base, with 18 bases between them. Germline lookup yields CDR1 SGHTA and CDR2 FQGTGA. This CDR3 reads CASSPAGGPRSGNTIYF. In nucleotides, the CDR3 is TGTGCCAGCAGCCCGGCGGGGGGCCCTAGGTCTGGAAACACCATATATTTT.

CDR3 amino acids: CASSPYAFSGEGNTEAFF. Here the CDR3 DNA reads TGCGCCAGCAGCCCCTACGCCTTCAGTGGGGAGGGGAACACTGAAGCTTTCTTT. This chain joins TRBV4-1 and TRBJ1-1; D is unclear. Germline CDR1 reads MGHRA; CDR2 reads YSYEKL. V gave up 4 bases and J gave up 1 base, with 22 bases separating them. This CDR3 contains 18 residues.

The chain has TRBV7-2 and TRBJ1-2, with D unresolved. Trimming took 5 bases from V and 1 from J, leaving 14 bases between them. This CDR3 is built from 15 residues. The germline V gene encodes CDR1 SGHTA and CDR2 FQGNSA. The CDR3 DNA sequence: TGTGCCAGCAGCCTCCAGGTGATGGTTAACTATGGCTACACCTTC. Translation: CASSLQVMVNYGYTF.

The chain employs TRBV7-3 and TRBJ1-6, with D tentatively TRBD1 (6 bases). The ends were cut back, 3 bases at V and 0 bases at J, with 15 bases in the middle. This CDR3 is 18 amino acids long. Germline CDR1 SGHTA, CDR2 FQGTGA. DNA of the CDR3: TGTGCCAGCAGCTTCGTCAGACAGGTGAGCTCCTATAATTCACCCCTCCACTTT. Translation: CASSFVRQVSSYNSPLHF.

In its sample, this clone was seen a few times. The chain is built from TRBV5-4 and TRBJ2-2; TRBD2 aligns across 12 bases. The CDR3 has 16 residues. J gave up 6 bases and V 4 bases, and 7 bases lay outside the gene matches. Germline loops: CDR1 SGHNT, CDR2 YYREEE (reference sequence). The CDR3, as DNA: TGTGCCAGCAGCATGGGGACTAGCGGGCGCCCCGGGGAGCTGTTTTTT. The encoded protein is CASSMGTSGRPGELFF.

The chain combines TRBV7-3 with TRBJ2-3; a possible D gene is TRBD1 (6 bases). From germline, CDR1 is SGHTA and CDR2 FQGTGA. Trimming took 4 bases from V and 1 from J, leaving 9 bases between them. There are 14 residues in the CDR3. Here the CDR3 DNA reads TGTGCCAGCAGCTCAGGGGTTGGCACAGATACGCAGTATTTT. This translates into CASSSGVGTDTQYF.

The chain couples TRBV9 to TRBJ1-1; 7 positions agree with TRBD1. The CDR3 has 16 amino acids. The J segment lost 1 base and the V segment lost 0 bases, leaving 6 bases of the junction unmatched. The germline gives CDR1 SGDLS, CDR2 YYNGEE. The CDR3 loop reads CASSVGDWTGNTEAFF. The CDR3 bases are TGTGCCAGCAGCGTAGGAGATTGGACAGGGAACACTGAAGCTTTCTTT.

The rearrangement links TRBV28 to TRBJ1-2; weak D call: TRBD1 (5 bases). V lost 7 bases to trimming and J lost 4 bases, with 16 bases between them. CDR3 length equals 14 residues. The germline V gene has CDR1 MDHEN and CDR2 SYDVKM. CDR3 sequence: CASTLPGRSYGYTF. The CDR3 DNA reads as TGTGCCAGCACTCTGCCAGGGAGGAGCTATGGCTACACCTTC.

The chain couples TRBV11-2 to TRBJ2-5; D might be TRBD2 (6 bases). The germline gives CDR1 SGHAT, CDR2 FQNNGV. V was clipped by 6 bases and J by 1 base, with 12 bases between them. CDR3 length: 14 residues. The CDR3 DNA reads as TGTGCCAGCAGTCTTCTAGCGTTCCAAGAGACCCAGTACTTC. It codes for CASSLLAFQETQYF.

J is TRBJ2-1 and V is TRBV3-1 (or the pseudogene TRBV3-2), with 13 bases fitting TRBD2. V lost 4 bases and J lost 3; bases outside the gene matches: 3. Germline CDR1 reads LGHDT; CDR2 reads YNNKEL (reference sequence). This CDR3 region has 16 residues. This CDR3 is CASSRGLAGVYNEQFF. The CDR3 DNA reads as TGTGCCAGCAGCCGAGGACTAGCGGGAGTCTACAATGAGCAGTTCTTC.

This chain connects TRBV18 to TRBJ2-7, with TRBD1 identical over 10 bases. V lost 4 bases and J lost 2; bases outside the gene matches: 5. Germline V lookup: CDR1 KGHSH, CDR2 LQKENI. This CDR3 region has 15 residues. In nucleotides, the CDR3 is TGTGCCAGCTCACTTGGGACAGGGGTTCCCTACGAGCAGTACTTC. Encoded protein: CASSLGTGVPYEQYF.